The 24 T cell receptor beta chains reported below all come from one sample, sequenced in a study of molecular identifiers for immune sequencing clone quantification. From the PCR reads, TCRdb called clonotypes with MiXCR, one entry per CDR3 protein. The sample shows a few thousand distinct CDR3 sequences, 15% to 20% of them seen only once. The specimen was naive CD8+ T cells from blood, with Jurkat cell RNA spiked in. The subset here: FACS-sorted CD8+CD4-CCR7+CD45RA+ naive T cells. The receptor set was obtained from a human donor in good health. Some libraries in this study had Jurkat cell RNA spiked in.

By sample share, this clonotype is medium-sized. The genes are TRBV24-1 and TRBJ1-5; no clear D gene. Per germline, CDR1 KGHDR and CDR2 SFDVKD. This CDR3 is built from 13 residues. Deletions cut 5 bases from V and 7 bases from J, with 11 bases between. As DNA, the CDR3 is TGTGCCACCAGTGGGGGAACTGCACAGCCCCAGCATTTT. It specifies CATSGGTAQPQHF.

This rearrangement joins TRBV3-1 to TRBJ2-3; 7 bases agree with TRBD2. The CDR3 is 15 residues long. Unmatched junction bases numbered 7, after V lost 3 bases and J lost 4 bases. CDR1 and CDR2 from the germline V gene are LGHDT and YNNKEL (reference sequence). This CDR3 reads CASSQKGGSADTQYF. The CDR3 DNA reads TGTGCCAGCAGCCAGAAGGGAGGGAGCGCAGATACGCAGTATTTT.

Remarks on this clonotype: The junction shows a germline mismatch at one end, possibly a read error. The V and J genes are TRBV11-2 and TRBJ2-2; weak D call: TRBD2 (7 bases). CDR1 and CDR2 (germline): SGHAT, FQNNGV. The CDR3 spans 17 residues. For the CDR3, the DNA is TGTGCCAACAGCCTGGGGGGGGGCCTTACGAACACTGGGGAGCTGTTTTTT. It codes for CANSLGGGLTNTGELFF.

Judged by abundance, this clonotype is medium-sized. CDR3 nucleotides: TGCAGCGTACAGGGTGTTAGAGAGCAGTACTTC. Residues: CSVQGVREQYF. This chain links TRBV29-1 with TRBJ2-7; the D gene is possibly TRBD1 (6 bases). CDR1 is SQVTM, CDR2 ANQGSEA, per germline. The CDR3 is 11 amino acids. Trimming cost V 6 bases and J 7 bases, with 13 bases left between them.

This clonotype is deemed medium-sized (0.01 to 0.1%). V gene TRBV27 combines with J gene TRBJ1-1; 8 bases agree with TRBD1. J lost 3 bases, V lost 7 bases, and 4 bases had no gene match. The germline V gene has CDR1 MNHEY and CDR2 SMNVEV (reference sequence). The CDR3 covers 13 residues. The CDR3 nucleotides read TGTGCCAGCAACGGACAGGGTGACACTGAAGCTTTCTTT. Translation: CASNGQGDTEAFF.

This clonotype is medium-sized within its sample. This rearrangement joins TRBV27 to TRBJ2-6; D is unresolved. The CDR3 extends over 13 amino acids. Germline values: CDR1 MNHEY, CDR2 SMNVEV (reference sequence). Trimming shortened V by 3 bases and J by 2 bases, and 2 bases separated the two germline ends. This chain's CDR3 is CASSLAGANVLTF. CDR3 in DNA: TGTGCCAGCAGTTTGGCTGGGGCCAACGTCCTGACTTTC.

This clonotype is large within its sample. This rearrangement joins TRBV27 to TRBJ2-7; weak D call: TRBD2 (6 bases). This CDR3 is built from 14 residues. Germline loops: CDR1 MNHEY, CDR2 SMNVEV (reference sequence). The V gene lost 4 bases and the J gene lost 3 bases, with 13 bases spanning the gap. The CDR3 is CASSYGGNYYEQYF. CDR3 bases: TGTGCCAGCAGTTATGGGGGGAACTACTACGAGCAGTACTTC.

In its sample, this clonotype ranks as medium-sized. The chain couples TRBV5-1 to TRBJ2-7; D remains unclear. V shed 1 base and J shed 4 bases, with 18 bases lying between them. The germline CDR1 and CDR2 sequences are SGHRS and YFSETQ. The CDR3 extends over 16 amino acids. CDR3 bases: TGCGCCAGCAGCTTGACTGGTTTTGGGGTTACATACGAGCAGTACTTC. This encodes CASSLTGFGVTYEQYF. The full variable domain, completed using reference TRBV5-1 and TRBJ2-7, is KAGVTQTPRYLIKTRGQQVTLSCSPISGHRSVSWYQQTPGQGLQFLFEYFSETQRNKGNFPGRFSGRQFSNSRSEMNVSTLELGDSALYLCASSLTGFGVTYEQYFGPGTRLTVT.

This clonotype has only one observation. The rearrangement links TRBV7-2 to TRBJ2-7; 13 bases are a match to TRBD2. This CDR3 is built from 15 residues. Trimming took 6 bases from V and 3 from J; bases not matched to a gene: 5. Germline V gives CDR1 SGHTA, CDR2 FQGNSA. CDR3 bases: TGTGCCAGCAGGGGATGGACTAGCGGGAGCTACGAGCAGTACTTC. The encoded protein is CASRGWTSGSYEQYF. Drawing the rest from reference TRBV7-2 and TRBJ2-7, the complete variable domain is GAGVSQSPSNKVTEKGKDVELRCDPISGHTALYWYRQSLGQGLEFLIYFQGNSAPDKSGLPSDRFSAERTGGSVSTLTIQRTQQEDSAVYLCASRGWTSGSYEQYFGPGTRLTVT.

Sample share makes this clonotype medium-sized. This rearrangement joins TRBV7-9 to TRBJ1-5; D gene ambiguous. In germline, CDR1 is SEHNR, CDR2 FQNEAQ (reference sequence). The V and J ends lost 2 bases and 3 bases respectively, with 8 bases between them. The CDR3 runs to 14 residues. The CDR3 protein is CASSLPGPNQPQHF. The CDR3 DNA sequence: TGTGCCAGCAGCTTACCGGGTCCCAATCAGCCCCAGCATTTT.

This clonotype rates as medium-sized. CDR3 DNA: TGCGCCAGCAGCCAAGTTGAGAGCGTCTACTACGAGCAGTACTTC. This gives the protein CASSQVESVYYEQYF. The rearrangement links TRBV4-3 to TRBJ2-7, with D uncertain. Trimming shortened V by 1 base and J by 3 bases, and 13 bases separated the two germline ends. Germline CDR1 is LGHNA and CDR2 is YSLEER. This CDR3 has 15 amino acids.

Points on this clonotype: No conserved phenylalanine or tryptophan is present at the end of the CDR3, so a read error is the likely explanation. The J gene is TRBJ2-7, the V gene TRBV7-6; 10 bases are a match to TRBD2. The V segment lost 3 bases and the J segment 7 bases; nucleotides outside the gene matches: 9. Germline values: CDR1 SGHVS, CDR2 FNYEAQ. The CDR3 is 15 residues long. In DNA, the CDR3 is TGTGCCAGCAGCTTCGGGCTAGCGGGAGTGGAAGAGCAGTACCTC. Residues: CASSFGLAGVEEQYL.

By proportion, this clonotype is medium-sized (0.01 to 0.1%). The rearrangement joins TRBV6-4 to TRBJ2-1; tentative D call: TRBD1 (5 bases). Germline assignment: CDR1 MRHNA and CDR2 SNTAGT. V lost 3 bases to trimming and J lost 6 bases, with 15 bases between them. CDR3 length: 15 residues. CDR3 region: CASSEGARDLNEQFF. As DNA, the CDR3 is TGTGCCAGCAGTGAAGGGGCACGAGATCTCAATGAGCAGTTCTTC.

On this clonotype: A read error may be the cause here, since a much bigger clone is one base away. V gene TRBV28 combines with J gene TRBJ2-7, with 10 bases matching TRBD2. The CDR3 extends over 15 amino acids. Germline lookup yields CDR1 MDHEN and CDR2 SYDVKM. This chain's CDR3 is CASSYPLAGEYEQHF. In nucleotides, the CDR3 is TGTGCCAGCAGTTACCCCCTAGCGGGAGAGTACGAGCAGCACTTC.

Points on this clonotype: Given a much more abundant clone one base away, this may be a read error. The CDR3 spells CASSQGQATKNIQYF. CDR3 in DNA: TGCGCCAGCAGCCAGGGGCAGGCGACCAAAAACATTCAGTACTTC. The chain carries TRBV4-1 and TRBJ2-4, with D maybe TRBD1 (5 bases). Trimming took off 3 bases at V and 2 bases at J, with 11 bases between the two ends. The V gene's germline CDR1 is MGHRA and CDR2 YSYEKL. The CDR3 runs 15 residues.

This clonotype qualifies as medium-sized. In nucleotides, the CDR3 is TGTGCCAGCACGGGAAACACCATATATTTT. Translation gives CASTGNTIYF. This chain uses TRBV28 with TRBJ1-3, with D unclear. CDR3 length: 10 residues. V shed 7 bases and J shed 4 bases, with 2 bases lying between them. Germline V gene sequence: CDR1 MDHEN, CDR2 SYDVKM.

By sample fraction, this clonotype is medium-sized. The CDR3 region has the DNA TGTGCCAGCAGACCCGGGACAGACTACGAGCAGTACTTC. Protein product: CASRPGTDYEQYF. The chain couples TRBV12-3 or TRBV12-4 to TRBJ2-7, with 7 bases that match TRBD1. Trimming removed 6 bases from V and 3 bases from J; junction bases left unmatched: 5. The CDR3 is 13 residues long.

The chain carries TRBV27 and TRBJ2-4; 8 bases match TRBD2. This CDR3 region has 14 residues. J gave up 6 bases and V 5 bases, and 6 bases lay outside the gene matches. Germline V gives CDR1 MNHEY, CDR2 SMNVEV (reference sequence). The CDR3 region is CASSQVAGRNIQYF. In DNA form, the CDR3 reads TGTGCCAGCAGTCAGGTAGCGGGAAGAAACATTCAGTACTTC.

By its share, this clonotype is medium-sized. The chain links TRBV6-2 or TRBV6-3 to TRBJ2-3; 15 nucleotides line up with TRBD2. The CDR3 sequence is 18 residues long. Losses at the gene ends were 4 bases for V and 2 bases for J; bases not matched to a gene: 7. CDR1 MNHEY and CDR2 SVGEGT come from the germline V gene. The CDR3 DNA reads TGTGCCAGCAGTTTCGGACTAGCGGGAGGGCCTATCACAGATACGCAGTATTTT. Protein sequence: CASSFGLAGGPITDTQYF.

By share, this clonotype ranks as medium-sized. This sequence joins TRBV29-1 and TRBJ2-5; 11 nucleotides line up with TRBD1. The germline CDR1 and CDR2 sequences are SQVTM and ANQGSEA. CDR3 length equals 15 residues. V lost 4 bases to trimming and J lost 5 bases; unmatched junction nucleotides: 9. CDR3: CSVARTGGEGETQYF. The CDR3 nucleotides are TGCAGCGTTGCCCGGACAGGGGGCGAGGGGGAGACCCAGTACTTC.

This clonotype rates as large. This sequence joins TRBV11-2 and TRBJ2-3; D is unclear. V was clipped by 4 bases and J by 4 bases, with 0 bases between them. The CDR3 runs to 10 residues. CDR1 SGHAT and CDR2 FQNNGV come from the germline V gene. The CDR3 DNA reads as TGTGCCAGCAGCTCAGATACGCAGTATTTT. Residues: CASSSDTQYF.

The chain uses TRBV12-3 or TRBV12-4 and TRBJ2-7, with D possibly TRBD1 on 6 matching bases. V lost 4 bases to trimming and J lost 6 bases, with 16 bases between them. The CDR3 covers 14 residues. The CDR3 sequence: CASSSTGSVAEQYF. For the CDR3, the DNA is TGTGCCAGCAGTTCTACAGGGTCTGTGGCCGAGCAGTACTTC.

The CDR3, as DNA: TGCGCCAGCAGCTCCGGACAGGGGAGGCATGAGCAGTTCTTC. Amino acids: CASSSGQGRHEQFF. The chain combines TRBV5-1 with TRBJ2-1, with 9 nucleotides matching TRBD1. The germline CDR1 and CDR2 sequences are SGHRS and YFSETQ. This CDR3 is 14 amino acids long. J was trimmed by 8 bases and V by 3 bases; bases with no gene match: 6.

Judged by abundance, this clonotype is medium-sized (0.01 to 0.1%). The chain links TRBV24-1 to TRBJ2-2; no firm D call. Between the trimmed V and J ends, which lost 7 bases and 7 bases, there was a span of 6 bases. The CDR3 has 11 amino acids. Germline-derived CDR1 and CDR2 are KGHDR and SFDVKD. DNA for the CDR3: TGTGCCACCAGGGAGAACGGGGAGCTGTTTTTT. This encodes CATRENGELFF.